These 32 T cell receptor beta chains originate from one sample sequenced in a study of blood T cell repertoires in COVID-19. Sequencing was performed with immunoSEQ multiplex PCR; in TCRdb, only in-frame clones are kept and a portion is missing. Seen here are 200,000 to 300,000 clones, roughly 85% observed once, and the top ten hold approximately 4%. The specimen was PBMCs or T cells enriched from blood (not recorded which). These receptors all stem from a middle-aged woman who had been exposed to COVID-19.

This clone turned up a few times. The rearrangement links TRBV9 to TRBJ1-2, with TRBD1 matching 12 bases. Germline assignment: CDR1 SGDLS and CDR2 YYNGEE. The CDR3 extends over 16 amino acids. V was clipped by 0 bases and J by 8 bases; unmatched bases: 8. The CDR3 DNA reads as TGTGCCAGCAGCGTAGTAGGGACAGGGGGCGCAGGGGGCTACACCTTC. It specifies CASSVVGTGGAGGYTF.

The chain is built from TRBV7-3 and TRBJ2-5; 14 bases are shared with TRBD2. Trimming cost V 5 bases and J 5 bases; bases outside gene matches: 4. Per the germline V gene, CDR1 is SGHTA and CDR2 is FQGTGA. This CDR3 comprises 15 residues. This chain's CDR3 is CASSRLAGGRETQYF. The CDR3 DNA is TGTGCCAGCAGCCGACTAGCGGGGGGGCGGGAGACCCAGTACTTC.

DNA for the CDR3: TGTGCCAGCAGCGCCCGTGGGGCTCTTGCCACTGAAGCTTTCTTT. This translates into CASSARGALATEAFF. J is TRBJ1-1 and V is TRBV11-3, with a possible D match to TRBD1 (5 bases). V lost 5 bases, J lost 4 bases, and 17 bases lay in between. In germline, CDR1 is SGHNT, CDR2 YENEEA. This CDR3 contains 15 residues.

V is TRBV3-1 (or the pseudogene TRBV3-2) and J is TRBJ1-2; D is perhaps TRBD1 (6 bases). Germline V gives CDR1 LGHDT, CDR2 YNNKEL (reference sequence). V dropped 4 bases and J dropped 5 bases, with 14 bases sitting between them. The length of the CDR3 is 14 residues. CDR3 coding DNA: TGTGCCAGCAGCCCAGGAACAGGGTTTTATGGCTACACCTTC. Amino acid sequence: CASSPGTGFYGYTF.

The V and J genes are TRBV19 and TRBJ2-5, with TRBD1 identical over 7 bases. J was trimmed by 4 bases and V by 5 bases; bases with no gene match: 10. There are 15 residues in the CDR3. Germline V CDR1 and CDR2: LNHDA, SQIVND (reference sequence). DNA for the CDR3: TGTGCCAGTAGTCCTTGGACAGGAGGAGGAGAGACCCAGTACTTC. Translated: CASSPWTGGGETQYF. Using reference TRBV19 and TRBJ2-5 for the parts outside the CDR3, the full variable domain is DGGITQSPKYLFRKEGQNVTLSCEQNLNHDAMYWYRQDPGQGLRLIYYSQIVNDFQKGDIAEGYSVSREKKESFPLTVTSAQKNPTAFYLCASSPWTGGGETQYFGPGTRLLVL.

The CDR3 protein is CASSFLGGFTDTQYF. CDR3 DNA sequence: TGTGCCAGCAGCTTTCTGGGGGGGTTCACAGATACGCAGTATTTT. The chain joins TRBV7-3 to TRBJ2-3; 7 bases line up with TRBD2. V was clipped by 3 bases and J by 2 bases; unmatched bases: 5. Germline loops: CDR1 SGHTA, CDR2 FQGTGA. The CDR3 runs 15 residues.

This chain connects TRBV7-6 to TRBJ2-3, with 7 bases identical to TRBD2. Germline CDR1 SGHVS, CDR2 FNYEAQ. CDR3 size: 16 residues. Trimming took 5 bases from V and 9 from J; bases not matched to a gene: 17. As DNA, the CDR3 is TGTGCCAGCAGCGTCTGGGTACCGGGGGGTTTTGGCACGCAGTATTTT. Protein sequence: CASSVWVPGGFGTQYF.

The DNA for the CDR3 is TGTGCCAGCCGCCAAGGTCCCCAGGGCCGGGAGACCCAGTACTTC. This gives the protein CASRQGPQGRETQYF. The chain is built from TRBV6-5 and TRBJ2-5, with a possible D match to TRBD1 (5 bases). Germline loops: CDR1 MNHEY, CDR2 SVGAGI. The V end was cut by 8 bases, the J end by 5 bases, with 21 bases between. The CDR3 contains 15 residues.

This clone showed up many times. This sequence joins TRBV27 and TRBJ1-6; 7 nucleotides line up with TRBD1. The CDR3 sequence is 16 residues long. V was pared by 8 bases and J by 7 bases, with 14 bases of the junction left unmatched. Germline V gene data show CDR1 as MNHEY and CDR2 as SMNVEV (reference sequence). The CDR3 loop is CASQIKQGPWNSPLHF. The CDR3 nucleotides read TGTGCCAGCCAAATCAAACAGGGGCCGTGGAATTCACCCCTCCACTTT.

The chain carries TRBV20-1 and TRBJ1-2; D remains unclear. Germline V lookup: CDR1 DFQATT, CDR2 SNEGSKA (reference sequence). The CDR3 sequence is 10 residues long. Trimming shortened V by 8 bases and J by 7 bases, and 11 bases separated the two germline ends. CDR3 DNA sequence: TGCAGTACGATGGAGTTTGGCTACACCTTC. Amino acid sequence: CSTMEFGYTF.

The chain recombines TRBV27 with TRBJ1-1; TRBD1 agrees at 8 bases. This CDR3 is 13 amino acids long. V lost 5 bases, J lost 6 bases, and 5 bases stayed unmatched. Germline V gives CDR1 MNHEY, CDR2 SMNVEV (reference sequence). The CDR3 bases are TGTGCCAGCAGTACGGACAGGGAGTCTGAAGCTTTCTTT. Protein: CASSTDRESEAFF.

The chain employs TRBV5-4 and TRBJ1-2; TRBD1 matches 10 bases. The CDR3 is made up of 14 amino acids. Germline assignment: CDR1 SGHNT and CDR2 YYREEE (reference sequence). Trimming removed 6 bases from V and 4 bases from J; junction bases left unmatched: 6. The CDR3 here is CASNPTGGGYGYTF. In DNA, the CDR3 is TGTGCCAGCAACCCGACAGGGGGCGGCTATGGCTACACCTTC.

J is TRBJ1-1 and V is TRBV5-4; TRBD1 aligns across 8 bases. There are 16 residues in the CDR3. With 3 bases clipped from V and 1 base from J, the junction kept 8 bases outside the gene matches. CDR1 and CDR2 from the germline V gene are SGHNT and YYREEE (reference sequence). CDR3 loop: CASSSRATGENTEAFF. DNA for the CDR3: TGTGCCAGCAGCTCAAGGGCGACAGGGGAGAACACTGAAGCTTTCTTT.

This clone was found a few times. The chain uses TRBV25-1 and TRBJ1-4; D remains ambiguous. V was shortened by 3 bases and J by 4 bases, with 12 bases between the two germline ends. The germline gives CDR1 MGHDK, CDR2 SYGVNS. This CDR3 is built from 15 residues. In DNA form, the CDR3 reads TGTGCCAGCAGTGATTGGTCACGGTTTAATGAAAAACTGTTTTTT. It codes for CASSDWSRFNEKLFF.

The V and J genes are TRBV9 and TRBJ1-4; 8 bases line up with TRBD1. V was clipped by 3 bases and J by 5 bases; unmatched bases: 6. The CDR3 is 15 amino acids. The germline V gene encodes CDR1 SGDLS and CDR2 YYNGEE. CDR3 DNA sequence: TGTGCCAGCAGCGAGGGGGACAGGTTAAATGAAAAACTGTTTTTT. Residues: CASSEGDRLNEKLFF.

The chain carries TRBV5-4 and TRBJ1-1, with 7 bases matching TRBD1. The V gene end was trimmed by 3 bases and the J gene end by 5 bases; junction bases not matched to a gene: 1. Germline assignment: CDR1 SGHNT and CDR2 YYREEE (reference sequence). This CDR3 is built from 12 residues. The CDR3 nucleotides read TGTGCCAGCAGCTCCAGGGGGACTGAAGCTTTCTTT. It is translated as CASSSRGTEAFF.

This chain uses TRBV15 with TRBJ2-2; the match to TRBD1 covers 9 bases. V shed 0 bases, J shed 7 bases, and the junction held 6 bases outside the gene matches. CDR3 length equals 16 residues. Germline CDR1 is LNHNV and CDR2 is YYDKDF (reference sequence). The CDR3 bases are TGTGCCACCAGCAGAGATAGAGGACAGGGGTTCGGGGAGCTGTTTTTT. Protein product: CATSRDRGQGFGELFF.

This chain's CDR3 is CASSLAIAMNTEAFF. CDR3 sequence (DNA): TGTGCCAGCAGCTTGGCCATAGCCATGAACACTGAAGCTTTCTTT. This chain joins TRBV5-6 and TRBJ1-1; D is ambiguous. Germline CDR1 is SGHDT and CDR2 is YYEEEE. V lost 0 bases, J lost 0 bases, and 9 bases lay in between. The CDR3 is made up of 15 amino acids. The whole variable domain, remainder taken from reference TRBV5-6 and TRBJ1-1, is DAGVTQSPTHLIKTRGQQVTLRCSPKSGHDTVSWYQQALGQGPQFIFQYYEEEERQRGNFPDRFSGHQFPNYSSELNVNALLLGDSALYLCASSLAIAMNTEAFFGQGTRLTVV.

V and J are TRBV5-1 and TRBJ2-7, with TRBD2 matching 8 bases. This CDR3 region has 16 residues. V gave up 0 bases and J gave up 7 bases; unmatched junction bases: 12. Germline CDR1 is SGHRS and CDR2 is YFSETQ. CDR3 region: CASSLEPRGGAEEQYF. The CDR3 DNA is TGCGCCAGCAGCTTGGAACCCCGGGGGGGCGCGGAGGAGCAGTACTTC.

This rearrangement joins TRBV5-1 to TRBJ1-2, with 9 bases lining up with TRBD1. Germline trimming cut 1 base from V and 8 bases from J; bases unmatched to any gene: 6. The CDR3 totals 14 residues. Germline loops: CDR1 SGHRS, CDR2 YFSETQ. CDR3 in amino acids: CASSLPGTGLGYTF. The DNA for the CDR3 is TGCGCCAGCAGCTTGCCCGGGACAGGGTTAGGCTACACCTTC.

This chain connects TRBV3-1 (or the pseudogene TRBV3-2) to TRBJ1-2; TRBD1 matches at 7 bases. With V trimmed by 4 bases and J by 11 bases, 10 bases remained unmatched. Per germline, CDR1 LGHDT and CDR2 YNNKEL (reference sequence). The CDR3 is made up of 13 amino acids. This chain's CDR3 is CASSPPRQGGYTF. In nucleotides, the CDR3 is TGTGCCAGCAGCCCCCCTCGACAGGGAGGTTACACCTTC.

The chain has TRBV6-2 or TRBV6-3 and TRBJ1-2; D perhaps matches TRBD1 (6 bases). CDR1 is MNHEY and CDR2 is SVGEGT in the germline V gene. Trimming pared 5 bases from V and 6 bases from J, leaving 19 bases between. The CDR3 loop spans 15 amino acids. The CDR3: CASSPGETGRNGYTF. DNA of the CDR3: TGTGCCAGCAGTCCCGGAGAGACAGGCAGGAATGGCTACACCTTC.

The chain combines TRBV18 with TRBJ1-5; maybe TRBD1 (6 bases). V was trimmed by 6 bases and J by 8 bases, leaving 23 bases between them. The CDR3 is made up of 16 amino acids. The germline gives CDR1 KGHSH, CDR2 LQKENI. Here the CDR3 DNA reads TGTGCCAGCTCGCACTCTCAGGGGCCCCCATACGAGCCCCAGCATTTT. This sequence encodes CASSHSQGPPYEPQHF.

The chain employs TRBV5-1 and TRBJ2-1; D is unresolved. The germline CDR1 and CDR2 sequences are SGHRS and YFSETQ. This CDR3 spans 14 amino acids. Trimming left V 7 bases short and J 3 bases short, with 14 bases between. CDR3 protein: CASGGDFLYNEQFF. The CDR3 DNA sequence: TGCGCCAGCGGCGGCGACTTCCTCTACAATGAGCAGTTCTTC. Full variable domain (rest looked up from reference TRBV5-1 and TRBJ2-1): KAGVTQTPRYLIKTRGQQVTLSCSPISGHRSVSWYQQTPGQGLQFLFEYFSETQRNKGNFPGRFSGRQFSNSRSEMNVSTLELGDSALYLCASGGDFLYNEQFFGPGTRLTVL.

For the CDR3, the DNA is TGTGCCATCAGTGACTCCGAGGACTTTGGAAACACCATATATTTT. It is translated as CAISDSEDFGNTIYF. V is TRBV10-3 and J is TRBJ1-3; the D is unclear. Per the germline V gene, CDR1 is ENHRY and CDR2 is SYGVKD. Trimming left V 3 bases short and J 3 bases short, with 12 bases between. There are 15 residues in the CDR3.

V and J are TRBV7-9 and TRBJ1-2, with D hard to call. The germline CDR1 and CDR2 sequences are SEHNR and FQNEAQ (reference sequence). V was shortened by 5 bases and J by 3 bases, with 10 bases between the two germline ends. The CDR3 has 13 residues. The CDR3 nucleotides read TGTGCCAGCAGCCAAACGTCGGACTATGGCTACACCTTC. It specifies CASSQTSDYGYTF. Based on the CDR3 plus reference TRBV7-9 and TRBJ1-2, the full variable domain is DTGVSQNPRHKITKRGQNVTFRCDPISEHNRLYWYRQTLGQGPEFLTYFQNEAQLEKSRLLSDRFSAERPKGSFSTLEIQRTEQGDSAMYLCASSQTSDYGYTFGSGTRLTVV.

This sequence joins TRBV6-2 or TRBV6-3 and TRBJ1-5; the D gene is possibly TRBD1 (5 bases). V lost 6 bases and J 2 bases, leaving 17 bases between the germline ends. The CDR3 totals 16 residues. Germline CDR1 reads MNHEY; CDR2 reads SVGEGT. CDR3 DNA sequence: TGTGCCAGCAGCCCATTGGGGGGACGGGGCAATCAGCCCCAGCATTTT. Translating it yields CASSPLGGRGNQPQHF.

The chain carries TRBV7-3 and TRBJ2-1, with TRBD2 as a possible D gene (6 bases). There are 14 residues in the CDR3. V lost 3 bases and J 6 bases, leaving 12 bases between the germline ends. CDR1 is SGHTA, CDR2 FQGTGA, per germline. The CDR3 loop is CASSFVRDSNEQFF. Written as DNA, the CDR3 is TGTGCCAGCAGCTTCGTCCGGGACTCCAATGAGCAGTTCTTC.

The chain employs TRBV4-2 and TRBJ1-1; no clear D gene. The germline V and J ends were trimmed by 0 bases and 6 bases, with 11 bases remaining between them. The CDR3 contains 14 residues. The germline CDR1 and CDR2 sequences are LGHNA and YNFKEQ. CDR3 sequence reads: CASSQDRQVPEAFF. CDR3 DNA sequence: TGTGCCAGCAGCCAAGACAGGCAAGTACCTGAAGCTTTCTTT.

The V gene is TRBV4-2, the J gene TRBJ1-1; unclear D gene. CDR1 and CDR2 from the germline V gene are LGHNA and YNFKEQ. V lost 0 bases to trimming and J lost 4 bases, with 6 bases between them. The CDR3 has 13 amino acids. The CDR3 region is CASSQDHGTEAFF. In DNA form, the CDR3 reads TGTGCCAGCAGCCAAGATCACGGCACTGAAGCTTTCTTT.

The chain couples TRBV23-1 to TRBJ1-2, with a tentative D call TRBD1 (5 bases). TRBV23-1 is placed among ORFs of uncertain function. The CDR3 runs to 17 residues. V was shortened by 6 bases and J by 5 bases, with 25 bases between the two germline ends. The DNA of the CDR3 is TGCGCCAGCAGACGTACGACAGTCACGACGGACGATTATGGCTACACCTTC. Translating it yields CASRRTTVTTDDYGYTF.

The chain is built from TRBV5-1 and TRBJ1-1, with TRBD1 as a possible D gene (6 bases). The germline V gene encodes CDR1 SGHRS and CDR2 YFSETQ. CDR3 size: 15 residues. V was trimmed by 0 bases and J by 0 bases, leaving 9 bases between them. The CDR3 here is CASSLDRAMNTEAFF. CDR3 DNA: TGCGCCAGCAGCTTGGACAGGGCCATGAACACTGAAGCTTTCTTT.